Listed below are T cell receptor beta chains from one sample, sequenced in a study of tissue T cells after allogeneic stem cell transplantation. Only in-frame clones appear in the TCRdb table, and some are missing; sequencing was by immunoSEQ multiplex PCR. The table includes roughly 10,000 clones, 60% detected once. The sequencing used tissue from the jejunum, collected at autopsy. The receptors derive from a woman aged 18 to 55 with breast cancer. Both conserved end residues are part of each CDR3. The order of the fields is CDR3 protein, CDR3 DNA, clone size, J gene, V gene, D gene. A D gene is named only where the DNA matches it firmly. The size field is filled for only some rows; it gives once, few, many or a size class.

CDR3 protein: CASSPTVNTEAFF
CDR3 DNA: TGTGCCAGCAGCCCAACAGTAAACACTGAAGCTTTCTTT
clone size: NA
J gene: TRBJ1-1
V gene: TRBV12-3/TRBV12-4
D gene: NA

CDR3 protein: CASRDPTSGSRNEQFF
CDR3 DNA: TGTGCCAGCAGGGACCCGACTAGCGGGAGCCGCAATGAGCAGTTCTTC
clone size: NA
J gene: TRBJ2-1
V gene: TRBV7-9
D gene: TRBD2

CDR3 protein: CASSLNLETQYF
CDR3 DNA: TGTGCCAGCAGCTTAAACCTGGAGACCCAGTACTTC
clone size: few
J gene: TRBJ2-5
V gene: TRBV7-2
D gene: NA

CDR3 protein: CASSSDLEETQYF
CDR3 DNA: TGTGCCAGCTCATCGGACCTAGAAGAGACCCAGTACTTC
clone size: NA
J gene: TRBJ2-5
V gene: TRBV18
D gene: NA

CDR3 protein: CASTLQFGDTEAFF
CDR3 DNA: TGTGCCAGCACCTTGCAATTCGGGGATACTGAAGCTTTCTTT
clone size: NA
J gene: TRBJ1-1
V gene: TRBV7-2
D gene: NA

CDR3 protein: CAWGPGTSGGETQYF
CDR3 DNA: TGTGCCTGGGGGCCTGGGACTAGCGGAGGGGAGACCCAGTACTTC
clone size: NA
J gene: TRBJ2-5
V gene: TRBV30
D gene: TRBD2

CDR3 protein: CASSLARTSGYNEQFF
CDR3 DNA: TGTGCCAGCAGCTTGGCTAGGACTAGCGGCTACAATGAGCAGTTCTTC
clone size: NA
J gene: TRBJ2-1
V gene: TRBV5-6
D gene: TRBD2

CDR3 protein: CASSTGGEKLFF
CDR3 DNA: TGTGCCAGCAGTACCGGAGGTGAAAAACTGTTTTTT
clone size: NA
J gene: TRBJ1-4
V gene: TRBV6-2/TRBV6-3
D gene: NA

CDR3 protein: CASSPTTGVYGYTF
CDR3 DNA: TGTGCCAGCAGCCCCACGACTGGGGTCTATGGCTACACCTTC
clone size: few
J gene: TRBJ1-2
V gene: TRBV7-9
D gene: NA

CDR3 protein: CASSSRVKGYEQYF
CDR3 DNA: TGTGCCAGCAGCTCCAGGGTTAAAGGCTACGAGCAGTACTTC
clone size: NA
J gene: TRBJ2-7
V gene: TRBV7-2
D gene: NA

CDR3 protein: CASSLIGSGSTEAFF
CDR3 DNA: TGCGCCAGCAGCTTGATCGGGAGTGGGAGCACTGAAGCTTTCTTT
clone size: NA
J gene: TRBJ1-1
V gene: TRBV5-1
D gene: NA

CDR3 protein: CASSYSKGNYGYTF
CDR3 DNA: TGTGCCAGCAGTTACTCGAAGGGTAACTATGGCTACACCTTC
clone size: NA
J gene: TRBJ1-2
V gene: TRBV6-5
D gene: NA

CDR3 protein: CASSIVQATYNEQFF
CDR3 DNA: TGTGCCAGCAGCATCGTACAGGCCACCTACAATGAGCAGTTCTTC
clone size: NA
J gene: TRBJ2-1
V gene: TRBV11-3
D gene: NA

CDR3 protein: CASSLEAGDYEQYF
CDR3 DNA: TGCGCCAGCAGCTTGGAGGCAGGAGACTACGAGCAGTACTTC
clone size: few
J gene: TRBJ2-7
V gene: TRBV5-1
D gene: NA

CDR3 protein: CASSYTKGGYEQYF
CDR3 DNA: TGTGCCAGCAGTTACACAAAAGGGGGCTACGAGCAGTACTTC
clone size: medium-sized
J gene: TRBJ2-7
V gene: TRBV6-5
D gene: NA

CDR3 protein: CASSARQGTHNEKLFF
CDR3 DNA: TGTGCCAGTAGTGCACGACAGGGGACTCATAATGAAAAACTGTTTTTT
clone size: NA
J gene: TRBJ1-4
V gene: TRBV19
D gene: TRBD1

CDR3 protein: CASSLAGVGKETQYF
CDR3 DNA: TGTGCCAGCAGCTTGGCGGGGGTTGGCAAAGAGACCCAGTACTTC
clone size: NA
J gene: TRBJ2-5
V gene: TRBV5-6
D gene: NA

CDR3 protein: CSVEDSGMGTEAFF
CDR3 DNA: TGCAGCGTTGAAGATTCGGGGATGGGCACTGAAGCTTTCTTT
clone size: NA
J gene: TRBJ1-1
V gene: TRBV29-1
D gene: NA

CDR3 protein: CAAGMAGANVLTF
CDR3 DNA: TGTGCCGCCGGAATGGCTGGGGCCAACGTCCTGACTTTC
clone size: NA
J gene: TRBJ2-6
V gene: TRBV24-1
D gene: NA

CDR3 protein: CASSADRDDEQFF
CDR3 DNA: TGTGCCAGCAGCGCCGACAGGGATGATGAGCAGTTCTTC
clone size: NA
J gene: TRBJ2-1
V gene: TRBV7-3
D gene: TRBD1

CDR3 protein: CSVGTSDQETQYF
CDR3 DNA: TGCAGCGTTGGGACTAGCGACCAAGAGACCCAGTACTTC
clone size: NA
J gene: TRBJ2-5
V gene: TRBV29-1
D gene: TRBD2

CDR3 protein: CASSETDSPIEAFF
CDR3 DNA: TGTGCCAGCAGTGAGACGGACTCACCGATTGAAGCTTTCTTT
clone size: NA
J gene: TRBJ1-1
V gene: TRBV2
D gene: NA

CDR3 protein: CASSLERSTREQYF
CDR3 DNA: TGTGCCAGCAGCTTAGAACGGTCGACGCGCGAGCAGTACTTC
clone size: NA
J gene: TRBJ2-7
V gene: TRBV7-9
D gene: NA

CDR3 protein: CASSHRDRTYNEQFF
CDR3 DNA: TGTGCCAGCAGCCACCGGGACAGGACCTACAATGAGCAGTTCTTC
clone size: NA
J gene: TRBJ2-1
V gene: TRBV9
D gene: TRBD1

CDR3 protein: CASSQDGRGYYEQFF
CDR3 DNA: TGCGCCAGCAGCCAAGATGGCAGGGGTTATTATGAGCAGTTCTTC
clone size: NA
J gene: TRBJ2-1
V gene: TRBV4-3
D gene: NA

CDR3 protein: CASKGVGREHYEQYF
CDR3 DNA: TGTGCCAGCAAGGGTGTGGGGCGGGAGCACTACGAGCAGTACTTC
clone size: NA
J gene: TRBJ2-7
V gene: TRBV28
D gene: TRBD2

CDR3 protein: CASRGGGPEAFF
CDR3 DNA: TGTGCCAGCAGAGGTGGAGGGCCTGAAGCTTTCTTT
clone size: medium-sized
J gene: TRBJ1-1
V gene: TRBV6-6
D gene: NA

CDR3 protein: CASSQGQLAYEQYF
CDR3 DNA: TGTGCCAGCAGCCAGGGACAGTTAGCCTACGAGCAGTACTTC
clone size: few
J gene: TRBJ2-7
V gene: TRBV5-5
D gene: TRBD1

CDR3 protein: CASSSQGGSYEQYF
CDR3 DNA: TGTGCCAGTAGTTCACAGGGGGGCTCCTACGAGCAGTACTTC
clone size: NA
J gene: TRBJ2-7
V gene: TRBV19
D gene: TRBD1

CDR3 protein: CASRIGGAGDTQYF
CDR3 DNA: TGTGCCAGCAGGATAGGGGGAGCCGGAGATACGCAGTATTTT
clone size: few
J gene: TRBJ2-3
V gene: TRBV2
D gene: NA

CDR3 protein: CASSPGTQETQYF
CDR3 DNA: TGTGCCAGCTCACCTGGTACACAGGAGACCCAGTACTTC
clone size: NA
J gene: TRBJ2-5
V gene: TRBV18
D gene: NA

CDR3 protein: CASSYDRGSYEQYF
CDR3 DNA: TGTGCCAGCAGTTACGACAGGGGCTCCTACGAGCAGTACTTC
clone size: few
J gene: TRBJ2-7
V gene: TRBV6-2/TRBV6-3
D gene: TRBD1

CDR3 protein: CASSVGGGSNTGELFF
CDR3 DNA: TGCGCCAGCAGCGTAGGCGGGGGGTCGAACACCGGGGAGCTGTTTTTT
clone size: NA
J gene: TRBJ2-2
V gene: TRBV5-1
D gene: TRBD2

CDR3 protein: CASNRGGREPTDTQYF
CDR3 DNA: TGTGCCAGCAACAGGGGTGGGAGGGAGCCCACAGATACGCAGTATTTT
clone size: once
J gene: TRBJ2-3
V gene: TRBV9
D gene: NA

CDR3 protein: CASSLSPQLAGYYNEQFF
CDR3 DNA: TGTGCCAGCAGTTTATCCCCCCAGCTAGCGGGCTACTACAATGAGCAGTTCTTC
clone size: NA
J gene: TRBJ2-1
V gene: TRBV28
D gene: TRBD2

CDR3 protein: CASSEAPVSGGSADTQYF
CDR3 DNA: TGTGCCAGCAGTGAAGCGCCGGTTAGCGGGGGGTCCGCAGATACGCAGTATTTT
clone size: NA
J gene: TRBJ2-3
V gene: TRBV6-1
D gene: TRBD2

CDR3 protein: CASSVAPEGFSLAFF
CDR3 DNA: TGTGCCAGCAGCGTTGCCCCTGAGGGGTTTTCCCTAGCTTTCTTT
clone size: NA
J gene: TRBJ1-1
V gene: TRBV9
D gene: NA

CDR3 protein: CASSPFGQFYSNQPQHF
CDR3 DNA: TGTGCCAGCAGCCCTTTCGGGCAGTTTTATAGCAATCAGCCCCAGCATTTT
clone size: NA
J gene: TRBJ1-5
V gene: TRBV7-2
D gene: NA

CDR3 protein: CASSYVSGAYEQYF
CDR3 DNA: TGTGCCAGCAGTTACGTTTCAGGAGCCTACGAGCAGTACTTC
clone size: NA
J gene: TRBJ2-7
V gene: TRBV6-2/TRBV6-3
D gene: NA

CDR3 protein: CASSYVSGYGYTF
CDR3 DNA: TGTGCCAGCAGTTACGTGTCCGGCTATGGCTACACCTTC
clone size: few
J gene: TRBJ1-2
V gene: TRBV6-2/TRBV6-3
D gene: NA

CDR3 protein: CASSTGGNEQFF
CDR3 DNA: TGTGCCAGCAGTACAGGGGGGAATGAGCAGTTCTTC
clone size: NA
J gene: TRBJ2-1
V gene: TRBV28
D gene: TRBD1

CDR3 protein: CASTALAGSSEQYF
CDR3 DNA: TGTGCCAGCACCGCTCTAGCGGGATCGAGTGAGCAGTACTTC
clone size: few
J gene: TRBJ2-7
V gene: TRBV7-2
D gene: TRBD2

CDR3 protein: CAWTGGNTQYF
CDR3 DNA: TGTGCCTGGACCGGAGGGAATACGCAGTATTTT
clone size: few
J gene: TRBJ2-3
V gene: TRBV30
D gene: NA

CDR3 protein: CASSERGGKAFF
CDR3 DNA: TGTGCCAGCAGTGAGAGGGGGGGCAAAGCTTTCTTT
clone size: NA
J gene: TRBJ1-1
V gene: TRBV2
D gene: NA

CDR3 protein: CARRGRGLTYNEQFF
CDR3 DNA: TGTGCCAGAAGGGGCCGGGGCCTCACCTACAATGAGCAGTTCTTC
clone size: NA
J gene: TRBJ2-1
V gene: TRBV5-3
D gene: NA

CDR3 protein: CAWSLGETQYF
CDR3 DNA: TGTGCCTGGAGTTTAGGAGAGACCCAGTACTTC
clone size: medium-sized
J gene: TRBJ2-5
V gene: TRBV30
D gene: NA

CDR3 protein: CATSEHETDTQYF
CDR3 DNA: TGTGCCACCAGTGAACATGAAACAGATACGCAGTATTTT
clone size: NA
J gene: TRBJ2-3
V gene: TRBV24-1
D gene: NA

CDR3 protein: CSVGPSRGGNEKLFF
CDR3 DNA: TGCAGCGTTGGGCCCAGTCGCGGGGGGAATGAAAAACTGTTTTTT
clone size: few
J gene: TRBJ1-4
V gene: TRBV29-1
D gene: NA

CDR3 protein: CASSLRVGVNTEAFF
CDR3 DNA: TGCGCCAGCAGCTTGAGAGTAGGAGTGAACACTGAAGCTTTCTTT
clone size: few
J gene: TRBJ1-1
V gene: TRBV5-1
D gene: NA

CDR3 protein: CASRRRTDDEQYF
CDR3 DNA: TGTGCCAGTAGGAGAAGGACGGACGACGAGCAGTACTTC
clone size: NA
J gene: TRBJ2-7
V gene: TRBV19
D gene: NA

CDR3 protein: CSVEDPGTTNEKLFF
CDR3 DNA: TGCAGCGTTGAAGATCCCGGAACAACTAATGAAAAACTGTTTTTT
clone size: few
J gene: TRBJ1-4
V gene: TRBV29-1
D gene: NA

CDR3 protein: CASSLVVTYEQYF
CDR3 DNA: TGTGCCAGCAGCTTGGTGGTGACCTACGAGCAGTACTTC
clone size: NA
J gene: TRBJ2-7
V gene: TRBV7-9
D gene: NA